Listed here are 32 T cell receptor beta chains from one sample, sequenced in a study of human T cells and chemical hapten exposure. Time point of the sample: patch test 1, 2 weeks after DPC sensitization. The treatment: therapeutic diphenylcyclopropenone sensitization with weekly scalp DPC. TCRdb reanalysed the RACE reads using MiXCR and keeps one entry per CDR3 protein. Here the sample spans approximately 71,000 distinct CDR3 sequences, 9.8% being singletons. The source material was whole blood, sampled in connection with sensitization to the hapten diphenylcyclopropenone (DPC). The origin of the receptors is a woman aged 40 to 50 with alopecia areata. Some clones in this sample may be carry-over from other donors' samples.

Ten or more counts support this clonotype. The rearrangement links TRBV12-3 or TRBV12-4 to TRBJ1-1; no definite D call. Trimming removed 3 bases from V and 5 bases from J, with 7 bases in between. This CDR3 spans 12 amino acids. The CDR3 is CASSFGATEAFF. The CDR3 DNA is TGTGCCAGCAGTTTCGGTGCAACTGAAGCTTTCTTT.

The DNA for the CDR3 is TGTGCCAGCAGTGAGCGCCCAGAGGCCTACGAGCAGTACTTC. Its translation: CASSERPEAYEQYF. The V call is TRBV2, the J call TRBJ2-7; D uncertain. Germline CDR1 SNHLY, CDR2 FYNNEI. CDR3 length equals 14 residues. Trimming shortened V by 3 bases and J by 2 bases, and 11 bases separated the two germline ends.

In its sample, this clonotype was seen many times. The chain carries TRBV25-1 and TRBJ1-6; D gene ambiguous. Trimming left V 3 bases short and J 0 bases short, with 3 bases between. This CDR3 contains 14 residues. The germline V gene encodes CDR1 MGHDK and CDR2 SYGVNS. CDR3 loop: CASSESSYNSPLHF. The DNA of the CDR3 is TGTGCCAGCAGTGAGAGCTCCTATAATTCACCCCTCCACTTT.

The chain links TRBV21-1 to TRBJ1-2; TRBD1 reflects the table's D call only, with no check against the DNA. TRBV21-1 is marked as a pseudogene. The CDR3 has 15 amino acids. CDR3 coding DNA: TGTGCCAGCAGCAACGCACGAGGGGGCAGCTATGGCTACACCTTC. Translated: CASSNARGGSYGYTF.

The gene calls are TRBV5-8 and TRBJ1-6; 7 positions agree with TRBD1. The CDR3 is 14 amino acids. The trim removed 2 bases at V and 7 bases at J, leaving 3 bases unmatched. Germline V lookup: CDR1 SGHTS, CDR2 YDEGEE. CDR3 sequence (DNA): TGTGCCAGCAGCTTCAGGGACAGCAATTCACCCCTCCACTTT. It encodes CASSFRDSNSPLHF.

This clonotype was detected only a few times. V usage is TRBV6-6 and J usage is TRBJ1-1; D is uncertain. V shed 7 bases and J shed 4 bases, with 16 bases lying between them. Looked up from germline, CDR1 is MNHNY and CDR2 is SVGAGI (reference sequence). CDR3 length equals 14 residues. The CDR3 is CASTWEGFLTEAFF. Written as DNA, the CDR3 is TGTGCCAGCACCTGGGAGGGTTTCCTCACTGAAGCTTTCTTT.

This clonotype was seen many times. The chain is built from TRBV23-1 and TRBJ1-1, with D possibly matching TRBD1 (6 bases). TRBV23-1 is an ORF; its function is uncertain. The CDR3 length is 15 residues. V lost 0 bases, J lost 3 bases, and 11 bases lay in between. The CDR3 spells CASSQSARGDTEAFF. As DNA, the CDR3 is TGCGCCAGCAGTCAATCCGCCAGGGGAGACACTGAAGCTTTCTTT.

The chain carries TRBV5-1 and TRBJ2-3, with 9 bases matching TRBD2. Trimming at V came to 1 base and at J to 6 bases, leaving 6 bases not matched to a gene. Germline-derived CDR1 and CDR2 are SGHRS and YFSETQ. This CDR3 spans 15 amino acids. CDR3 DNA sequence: TGCGCCAGCAGCTTGTCTAGCGGGGCGGGGGATACGCAGTATTTT. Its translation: CASSLSSGAGDTQYF.

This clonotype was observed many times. CDR3 residues: CASSYQTVVGYGYTF. The CDR3 DNA follows: TGTGCCAGCAGTTACCAAACAGTAGTTGGCTATGGCTACACCTTC. The gene calls are TRBV6-5 and TRBJ1-2; D is unclear. The length of the CDR3 is 15 residues. Per germline, CDR1 MNHEY and CDR2 SVGAGI. Trimming took 2 bases from V and 4 from J, leaving 14 bases between them.

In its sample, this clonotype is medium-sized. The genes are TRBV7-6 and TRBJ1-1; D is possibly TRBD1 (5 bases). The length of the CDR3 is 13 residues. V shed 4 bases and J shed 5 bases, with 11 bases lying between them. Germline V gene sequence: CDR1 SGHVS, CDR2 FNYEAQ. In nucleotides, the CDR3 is TGTGCCAGCAGCTATAGGGGTCGGACTGAAGCTTTCTTT. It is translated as CASSYRGRTEAFF.

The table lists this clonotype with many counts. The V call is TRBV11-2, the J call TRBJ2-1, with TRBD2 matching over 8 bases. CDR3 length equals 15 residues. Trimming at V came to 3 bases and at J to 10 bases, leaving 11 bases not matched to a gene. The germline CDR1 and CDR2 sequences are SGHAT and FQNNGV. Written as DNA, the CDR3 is TGTGCCAGCAGCTTCGAGTACGGGGGGGCATGGGAGCAGTTCTTC. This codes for CASSFEYGGAWEQFF.

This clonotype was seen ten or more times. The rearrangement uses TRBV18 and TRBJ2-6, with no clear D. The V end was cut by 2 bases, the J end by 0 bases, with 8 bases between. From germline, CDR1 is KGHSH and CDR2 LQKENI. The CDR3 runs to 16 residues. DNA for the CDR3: TGTGCCAGCTCACCAGGCAGCCTCTCTGGGGCCAACGTCCTGACTTTC. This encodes CASSPGSLSGANVLTF.

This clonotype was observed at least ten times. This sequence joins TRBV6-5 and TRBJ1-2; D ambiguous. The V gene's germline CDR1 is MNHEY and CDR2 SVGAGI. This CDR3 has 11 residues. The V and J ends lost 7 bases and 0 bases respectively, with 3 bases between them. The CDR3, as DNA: TGTGCCAGCATGGCTAACTATGGCTACACCTTC. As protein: CASMANYGYTF.

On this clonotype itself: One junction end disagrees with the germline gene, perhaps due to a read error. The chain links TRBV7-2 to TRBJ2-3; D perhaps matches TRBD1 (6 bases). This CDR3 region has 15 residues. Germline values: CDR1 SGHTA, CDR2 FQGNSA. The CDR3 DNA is TGTGCCAGCCGCTTATCACAGGGTGGACCAGATACGCAGTATTTT. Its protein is CASRLSQGGPDTQYF.

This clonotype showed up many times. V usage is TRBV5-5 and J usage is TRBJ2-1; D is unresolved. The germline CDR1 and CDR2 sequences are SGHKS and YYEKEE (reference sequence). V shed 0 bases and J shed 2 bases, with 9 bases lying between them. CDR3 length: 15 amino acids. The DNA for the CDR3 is TGTGCCAGCAGCTTGGAGGGCAACGCCTACAATGAGCAGTTCTTC. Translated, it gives CASSLEGNAYNEQFF.

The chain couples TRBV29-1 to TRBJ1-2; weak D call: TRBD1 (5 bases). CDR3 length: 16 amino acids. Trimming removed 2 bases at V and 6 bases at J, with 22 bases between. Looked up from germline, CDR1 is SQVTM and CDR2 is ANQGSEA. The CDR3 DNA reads TGCAGCGTTGAACGGGGGACGCCGCATGAAATCAATGGCTACACCTTC. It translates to CSVERGTPHEINGYTF.

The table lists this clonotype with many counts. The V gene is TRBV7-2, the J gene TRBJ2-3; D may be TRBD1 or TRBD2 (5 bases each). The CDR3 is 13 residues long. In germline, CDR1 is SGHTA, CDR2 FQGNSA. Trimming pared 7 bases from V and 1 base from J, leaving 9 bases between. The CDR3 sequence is CASKMGGTDTQYF. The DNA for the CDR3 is TGTGCCAGCAAGATGGGGGGCACAGATACGCAGTATTTT.

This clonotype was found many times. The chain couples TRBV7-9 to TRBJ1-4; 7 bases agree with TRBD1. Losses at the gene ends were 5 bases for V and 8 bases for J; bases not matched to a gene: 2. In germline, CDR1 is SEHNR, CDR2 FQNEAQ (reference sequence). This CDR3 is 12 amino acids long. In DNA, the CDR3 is TGTGCCAGCAGCCCGGACAGGGAAAAACTGTTTTTT. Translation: CASSPDREKLFF. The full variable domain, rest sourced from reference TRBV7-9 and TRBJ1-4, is DTGVSQNPRHKITKRGQNVTFRCDPISEHNRLYWYRQTLGQGPEFLTYFQNEAQLEKSRLLSDRFSAERPKGSFSTLEIQRTEQGDSAMYLCASSPDREKLFFGSGTQLSVL.

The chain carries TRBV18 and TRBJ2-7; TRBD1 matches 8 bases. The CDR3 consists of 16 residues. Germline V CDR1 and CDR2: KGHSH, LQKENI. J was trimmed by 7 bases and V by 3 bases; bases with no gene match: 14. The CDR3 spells CASSPGYEDRVWEQYF. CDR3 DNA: TGTGCCAGCTCACCTGGCTACGAGGACAGGGTGTGGGAGCAGTACTTC.

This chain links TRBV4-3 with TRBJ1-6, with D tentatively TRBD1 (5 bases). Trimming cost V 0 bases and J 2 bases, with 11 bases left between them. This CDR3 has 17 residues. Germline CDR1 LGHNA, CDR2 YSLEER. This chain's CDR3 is CASSQEGGGTYNSPLHF. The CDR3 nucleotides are TGCGCCAGCAGCCAAGAAGGCGGGGGGACCTATAATTCACCCCTCCACTTT.

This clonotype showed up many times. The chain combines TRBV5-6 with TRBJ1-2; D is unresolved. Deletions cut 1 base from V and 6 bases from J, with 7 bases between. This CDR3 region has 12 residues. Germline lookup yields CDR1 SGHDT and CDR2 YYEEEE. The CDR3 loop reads CASSLMRDGYTF. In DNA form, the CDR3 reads TGTGCCAGCAGCTTGATGAGAGATGGCTACACCTTC. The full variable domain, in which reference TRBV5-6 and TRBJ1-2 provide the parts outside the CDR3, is DAGVTQSPTHLIKTRGQQVTLRCSPKSGHDTVSWYQQALGQGPQFIFQYYEEEERQRGNFPDRFSGHQFPNYSSELNVNALLLGDSALYLCASSLMRDGYTFGSGTRLTVV.

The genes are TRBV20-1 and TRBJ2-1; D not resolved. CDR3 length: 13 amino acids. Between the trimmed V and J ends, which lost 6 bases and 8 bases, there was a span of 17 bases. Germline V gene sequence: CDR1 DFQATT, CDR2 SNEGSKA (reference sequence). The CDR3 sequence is CSAGTFRKYEQFF. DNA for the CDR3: TGCAGTGCGGGAACCTTCCGGAAATATGAGCAGTTCTTC.

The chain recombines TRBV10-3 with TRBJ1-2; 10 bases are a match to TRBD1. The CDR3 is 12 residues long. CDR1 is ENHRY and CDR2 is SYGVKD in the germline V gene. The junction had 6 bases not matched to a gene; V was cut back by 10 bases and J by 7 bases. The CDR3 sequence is CATGDRGRGYTF. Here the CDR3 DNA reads TGTGCCACCGGGGACAGGGGTCGTGGCTACACCTTC.

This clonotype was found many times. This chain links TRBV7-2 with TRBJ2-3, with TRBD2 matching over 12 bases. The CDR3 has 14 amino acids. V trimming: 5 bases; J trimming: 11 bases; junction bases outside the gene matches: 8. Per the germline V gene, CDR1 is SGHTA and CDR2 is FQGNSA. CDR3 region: CASSPLAGGGGQYF. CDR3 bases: TGTGCCAGCAGCCCACTAGCGGGGGGCGGGGGGCAGTATTTT. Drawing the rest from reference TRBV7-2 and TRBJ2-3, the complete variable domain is GAGVSQSPSNKVTEKGKDVELRCDPISGHTALYWYRQSLGQGLEFLIYFQGNSAPDKSGLPSDRFSAERTGGSVSTLTIQRTQQEDSAVYLCASSPLAGGGGQYFGPGTRLTVL.

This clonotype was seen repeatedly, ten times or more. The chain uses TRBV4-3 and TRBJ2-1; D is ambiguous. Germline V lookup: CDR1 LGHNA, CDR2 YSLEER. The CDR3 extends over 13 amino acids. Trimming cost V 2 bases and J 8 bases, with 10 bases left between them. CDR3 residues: CASSQQMGYEQFF. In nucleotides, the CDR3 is TGCGCCAGCAGCCAACAAATGGGGTATGAGCAGTTCTTC.

The CDR3 is CSCSRSTSGYNEQFF. CDR3 bases: TGCAGCTGTTCAAGAAGCACTAGCGGTTACAATGAGCAGTTCTTC. V gene TRBV29-1 combines with J gene TRBJ2-1; 8 bases fit TRBD2. This CDR3 comprises 15 residues. Trimming at V came to 8 bases and at J to 4 bases, leaving 13 bases not matched to a gene. Germline CDR1 and CDR2: SQVTM and ANQGSEA.

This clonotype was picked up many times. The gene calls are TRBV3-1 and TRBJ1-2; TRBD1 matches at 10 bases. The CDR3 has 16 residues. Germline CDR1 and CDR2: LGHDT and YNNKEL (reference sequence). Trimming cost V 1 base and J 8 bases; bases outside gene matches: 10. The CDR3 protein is CASSQVARQGAKGYTF. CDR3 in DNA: TGTGCCAGCAGCCAAGTGGCGAGACAGGGGGCGAAAGGCTACACCTTC. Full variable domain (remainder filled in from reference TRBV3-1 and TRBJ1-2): DTAVSQTPKYLVTQMGNDKSIKCEQNLGHDTMYWYKQDSKKFLKIMFSYNNKELIINETVPNRFSPKSPDKAHLNLHINSLELGDSAVYFCASSQVARQGAKGYTFGSGTRLTVV.

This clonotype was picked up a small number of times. In DNA form, the CDR3 reads TGTGCCAGCAGCGCTCCCCACGCCTCGACGGATACGCAGTATTTT. Translating it yields CASSAPHASTDTQYF. This chain joins TRBV7-9 and TRBJ2-3; D is unclear. This CDR3 contains 15 residues. Trimming took off 5 bases at V and 6 bases at J, with 18 bases between the two ends. Germline V gives CDR1 SEHNR, CDR2 FQNEAQ (reference sequence).

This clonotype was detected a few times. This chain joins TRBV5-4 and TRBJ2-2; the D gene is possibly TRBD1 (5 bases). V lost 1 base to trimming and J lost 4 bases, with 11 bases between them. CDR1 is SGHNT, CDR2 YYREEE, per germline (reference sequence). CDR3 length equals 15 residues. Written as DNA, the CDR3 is TGTGCCAGCAGCTTGAGCAGGGCTGGCACCGGGGAGCTGTTTTTT. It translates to CASSLSRAGTGELFF.

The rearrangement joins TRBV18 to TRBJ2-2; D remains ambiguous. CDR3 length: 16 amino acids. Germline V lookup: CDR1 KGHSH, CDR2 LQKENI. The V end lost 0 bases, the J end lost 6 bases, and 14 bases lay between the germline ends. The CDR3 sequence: CASSPPSPQQAGELFF. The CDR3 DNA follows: TGTGCCAGCTCACCACCGTCCCCTCAGCAAGCCGGGGAGCTGTTTTTT.

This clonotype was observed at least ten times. The CDR3 sequence is CASSYSGLIAYEQYF. The CDR3 DNA follows: TGTGCCAGCAGTTACTCAGGATTAATCGCCTACGAGCAGTACTTC. This rearrangement joins TRBV6-5 to TRBJ2-7; D is unresolved. Trimming stripped 0 bases from V and 2 bases from J, with 11 bases between. CDR3 length: 15 residues. CDR1 is MNHEY and CDR2 is SVGAGI in the germline V gene.

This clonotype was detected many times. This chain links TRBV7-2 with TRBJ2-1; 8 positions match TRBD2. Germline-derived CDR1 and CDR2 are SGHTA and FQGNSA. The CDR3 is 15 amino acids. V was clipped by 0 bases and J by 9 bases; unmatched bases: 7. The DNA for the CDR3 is TGTGCCAGCAGCTTAGCGGGGGTAGCGGGGACTGAGCAGTTCTTC. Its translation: CASSLAGVAGTEQFF.